This record concerns one TCR beta chain sequence. cDNA prepared by RNA extraction and subsequent reverse transcription served as the template for sequencing. Assay used: immunoSEQ multiplex PCR; TCRdb lists only in-frame clones, some missing. In the table there are just over 150,000 clones, around half of which are singletons. The data stem from a study of CD8+ T cells in alopecia areata. CDR1 is GTSNPN, CDR2 SVGIG, per germline (reference sequence). The CDR3 has 12 residues. V lost 2 bases and J 6 bases, leaving 10 bases between the germline ends. This chain joins TRBV30 and TRBJ1-2, with TRBD1 as a possible D gene (6 bases). The source of this sequence is a human donor with alopecia areata. The sample here was CD8+ T cells sorted from blood, taken at week 0. CDR3 sequence: CAWSQGRDGYTF. CDR3 nucleotide sequence: TGTGCCTGGAGTCAGGGGAGGGATGGCTACACCTTC.